A single T cell receptor beta chain is shown here with its context. Its antigen is not known. This CDR3 has 19 residues. The V gene's germline CDR1 is SGHTA and CDR2 FQGNSA. Trimming took 4 bases from V and 0 from J; bases not matched to a gene: 14. A J-beta primer mix and a sample-barcoded 5' primer were used in a second PCR of roughly 6 to 11 cycles. Every cDNA molecule carried a tag from a template-switch adaptor bearing 12 random nucleotides. TCRdb re-derived calls from the 5' RACE reads in MiXCR, one entry per CDR3 protein. Counted here are 800,000 or so distinct CDR3 sequences, roughly 60% occurring once; the ten biggest clones make up 28%. This entry comes from a study of blood T cells in healthy people across ages. Study outcomes and limitations: A greater number of naive CD4+ cells and higher diversity distinguished long-lived donors from aged donors.

What was sequenced was blood. The TCR was taken from a man aged 30-40 years in good health. The J gene is TRBJ2-3, the V gene TRBV7-2; 9 bases map to TRBD2. The CDR3, as DNA: TGTGCCAGCAGCTGGGCTAGTAGCGGGGGAGTTTCTAGCACAGATACGCAGTATTTT. This translates into CASSWASSGGVSSTDTQYF.